This TCR beta chain was observed in a study of T cells in women clearing cervical HPV infection. Study-wide context: Controls gave blood once infection was undetectable; cases at lesion identification.

In the case of this clone: Antigen: not known. The CDR3 is cut off 3 residues early in the read; its end comes from the germline J gene.

Findings of the study overall: Effector/memory and HPV-specific T cells were not isolated, and association timing is unknown. Repertoire richness, not evenness, was significantly elevated in CIN3+ cases versus controls.

TCRdb's table, derived via immunoSEQ multiplex PCR, lists solely in-frame clones and lacks some. This table holds 20,000 to 30,000 clones. This CDR3 is 13 amino acids long. Germline V CDR1 and CDR2: GTSNPN, SVGIG (reference sequence). With 5 bases clipped from V and 6 bases from J, the junction kept 7 bases outside the gene matches. The TCR originated in a woman aged 18 to 75 with a cervical HPV16 infection that either progressed to CIN3+ or cleared (not recorded which). The chain carries TRBV30 and TRBJ1-3; 7 nucleotides match TRBD1. Sequenced sample: blood buffy coat. The CDR3 sequence is CAWDRVSKNTIYF. The covered CDR3 bases are TGTGCCTGGGACAGGGTTTCAAAAAACACC.